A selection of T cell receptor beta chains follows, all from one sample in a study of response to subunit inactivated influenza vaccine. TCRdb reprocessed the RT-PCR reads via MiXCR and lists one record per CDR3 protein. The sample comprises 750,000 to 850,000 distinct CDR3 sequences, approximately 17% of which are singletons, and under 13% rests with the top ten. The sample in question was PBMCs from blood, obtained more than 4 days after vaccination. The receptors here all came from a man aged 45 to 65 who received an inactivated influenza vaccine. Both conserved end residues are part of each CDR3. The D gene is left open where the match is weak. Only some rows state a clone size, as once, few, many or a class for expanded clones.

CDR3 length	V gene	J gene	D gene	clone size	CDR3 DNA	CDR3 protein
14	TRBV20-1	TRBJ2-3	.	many	TGCAGTGCTACGCCTAGGATCCCCACAGATACGCAGTATTTT	CSATPRIPTDTQYF
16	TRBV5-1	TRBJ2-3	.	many	TGCGCCAGCAGCAACCGGGGAGGGGGCGGAGTAGATACGCAGTATTTT	CASSNRGGGGVDTQYF
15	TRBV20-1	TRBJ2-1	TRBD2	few	TGCAGTGCTCAGATGGTGCGGGAGCCCCCCTATGAGCAGTTCTTC	CSAQMVREPPYEQFF
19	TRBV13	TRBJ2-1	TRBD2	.	TGTGCCAGCAGCTTAGTAACGTCGAGCGGGAGGTTCCCCTACAATGAGCAGTTCTTC	CASSLVTSSGRFPYNEQFF
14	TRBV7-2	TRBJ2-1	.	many	TGTGCCAGCAGCTTACGGGACACCTACAATGAGCAGTTCTTC	CASSLRDTYNEQFF
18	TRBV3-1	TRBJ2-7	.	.	TGTGCCAGCAGCCAAGATCCCCGGCGGGAAAGGGATTACTACGAGCAGTACTTC	CASSQDPRRERDYYEQYF
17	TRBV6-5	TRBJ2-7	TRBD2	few	TGTGCCAGCAGTTACTCACTCTTCGGGGAGGGGTCCTACGAGCAGTACTTC	CASSYSLFGEGSYEQYF
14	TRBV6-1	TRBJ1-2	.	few	TGTGCCAGCAGCCCAACTGACAGTTGGGGTGGCTACACCTTC	CASSPTDSWGGYTF
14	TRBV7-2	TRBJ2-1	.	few	TGTGCCAGCAGCCCGATGATAACGTACAATGAGCAGTTCTTC	CASSPMITYNEQFF
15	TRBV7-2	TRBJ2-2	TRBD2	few	TGTGCCAGCAGCTACGGGGCGGGAGGGCACGGGGAGCTGTTTTTT	CASSYGAGGHGELFF
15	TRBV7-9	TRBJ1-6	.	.	TGTGCCAGCAGCTTAGCGTCCTCACTCAATTCACCCCTCCACTTT	CASSLASSLNSPLHF